This T cell receptor (beta chain) was sequenced in a study of identical twins. This clonotype has more than one count but fewer than ten. What it binds is not known. Template switching (which added a universal primer site) was used, and cDNA carried unique molecular identifiers. A single record per CDR3 protein comes from TCRdb applying MiXCR to the 5' RACE reads. The sample lists around 960,000 distinct CDR3 sequences, about 12% seen once, with 1.5% to 2% in the top ten. Findings and limits, study-wide: Some out-of-frame alpha sequences were shared by twins, and these showed excess low generation probability. Cord blood's abundant beta clonotypes had fewer insertions, unlike memory repertoires.

The V gene's germline CDR1 is LNHNV and CDR2 YYDKDF (reference sequence). J lost 4 bases, V lost 5 bases, and 8 bases had no gene match. The CDR3 length is 17 residues. The sample also formed part of further work on yellow fever vaccine responses in identical twins.

The chain has TRBV15 and TRBJ2-2, with 12 nucleotides matching TRBD2. The TCR sequence derives from a woman younger than 35 in good health. The sample was PBMCs. CDR3 DNA sequence: TGTGCCACCAGCCAGAGTGGACTAGCGGGACTCACCGGGGAGCTGTTTTTT. Translated, it gives CATSQSGLAGLTGELFF.